Presented here are 6 T cell receptor beta chains from one specimen sequenced in a study of beta chain features in type 1 diabetes. Sequencing targeted expressed TCRB transcripts, as all isolated RNA had been reverse transcribed. Here immunoSEQ multiplex PCR was the method, and the copy in TCRdb shows in-frame clones only, minus some. The sample records some 360,000 clones, around 19% being singletons. Input material: naive CD4+ T cells from blood. These receptors all come from a woman younger than 35 in good health.

This clone was detected only a few times. The identical CDR3 is also encoded by other nucleotide sequences in the sample. The V and J genes are TRBV7-9 and TRBJ2-7; 12 bases are a match to TRBD2. The CDR3 covers 15 residues. V was pared by 5 bases and J by 2 bases, with 4 bases of the junction left unmatched. Per germline, CDR1 SEHNR and CDR2 FQNEAQ (reference sequence). CDR3 DNA: TGTGCCAGCAGCCCGGGACTAGCGGGCGCCTACGAGCAGTACTTC. The encoded protein is CASSPGLAGAYEQYF.

Comment on this clone: Additional DNA sequences in this sample encode the identical CDR3. V gene TRBV9 combines with J gene TRBJ2-2, with D uncertain. Per germline, CDR1 SGDLS and CDR2 YYNGEE. The length of the CDR3 is 14 residues. The V and J ends lost 0 bases and 0 bases respectively, with 3 bases between them. This CDR3 reads CASSVVANTGELFF. CDR3 bases: TGTGCCAGCAGCGTAGTCGCGAACACCGGGGAGCTGTTTTTT.

The chain carries TRBV5-1 and TRBJ2-3; 15 nucleotides match TRBD2. The CDR3 contains 17 residues. V lost 4 bases, J lost 4 bases, and 7 bases stayed unmatched. Germline lookup yields CDR1 SGHRS and CDR2 YFSETQ. Here the CDR3 reads CASSRGLAGGPADTQYF. The CDR3 nucleotides are TGCGCCAGCAGCAGAGGACTAGCGGGAGGGCCGGCAGATACGCAGTATTTT.

This clone was seen only a few times. This CDR3 reads CARQAGKKNEQFF. CDR3 nucleotides: TGTGCCAGGCAAGCGGGAAAAAAGAATGAGCAGTTCTTC. This sequence joins TRBV9 and TRBJ2-1; 7 bases line up with TRBD2. Germline CDR1 reads SGDLS; CDR2 reads YYNGEE. This CDR3 is 13 amino acids long. The trim removed 8 bases at V and 7 bases at J, leaving 9 bases unmatched.

The rearrangement uses TRBV4-2 and TRBJ1-2; D ambiguous. Trimming took off 8 bases at V and 7 bases at J, with 14 bases between the two ends. The CDR3 extends over 12 amino acids. From germline, CDR1 is LGHNA and CDR2 YNFKEQ. The CDR3 loop is CASGGRDRGYTF. In nucleotides, the CDR3 is TGTGCCAGCGGAGGAAGGGATCGTGGCTACACCTTC.

This sequence joins TRBV11-3 and TRBJ2-1, with 11 positions matching TRBD2. This CDR3 region has 14 residues. Germline V gene sequence: CDR1 SGHNT, CDR2 YENEEA. Trimming removed 8 bases from V and 12 bases from J; junction bases left unmatched: 12. CDR3 bases: TGTGCCAGCTCGGGCGCGGGAGGGACTAGCGGGCAGTTCTTC. Translation: CASSGAGGTSGQFF.